This T cell receptor beta chain stems from a study of blood T cell repertoires in COVID-19. Study-wide context: T cells, B-cell-depleted T cells, or PBMCs provided the cDNA or gDNA that served as material.

This CDR3 is built from 13 residues. The germline V and J ends were trimmed by 1 base and 6 bases, with 10 bases remaining between them. In germline, CDR1 is MDHEN, CDR2 SYDVKM. Study processing details: Estimation of nucleated cell counts relied on the amplification of reference gene primers. Here immunoSEQ multiplex PCR was the method, and the copy in TCRdb shows in-frame clones only, minus some. That table supplies the V and J calls and clone size; D and trimming were determined from the DNA. The data contain approximately 150,000 clones, around nine tenths of them singletons. The rearrangement links TRBV28 to TRBJ2-7; a weak D match, TRBD1 (6 bases). Sample: peripheral blood. The clonotype comes from a woman in her forties or fifties with active or convalescent COVID-19. The CDR3 sequence: CASSLFNRVEQYF. The CDR3 DNA is TGTGCCAGCAGTTTATTTAACAGGGTCGAGCAGTACTTC.